This paragraph reports one TCR beta chain. Its antigen is unknown. The repertoire was sequenced with immunoSEQ multiplex PCR; TCRdb's copy has only in-frame clones and lacks some. The sample has over 10,000 clones, about 78% seen once. The sample originates from a study of STAT3 mutations in large granular lymphocyte leukemia. In the study overall: Immunosuppressive therapy was given to more than half of T-LGLL patients. Overall study results and limits: Every T-LGLL patient had at least one immunodominant TCRbeta clonotype.

V shed 1 base and J shed 2 bases, with 9 bases lying between them. The CDR3 contains 14 residues. In germline, CDR1 is SGHRS, CDR2 YFSETQ. The rearrangement links TRBV5-1 to TRBJ1-2; no firm D call. The material sequenced was peripheral blood mononuclear cells. The sequence was obtained from a man aged 55-75 years with T-cell large granular lymphocyte leukemia. Some clones in this sample may be carry-over from other donors' samples. This CDR3 reads CASSLSLKNYGYTF. In DNA, the CDR3 is TGCGCCAGCAGCTTGAGCCTGAAAAACTATGGCTACACCTTC.